The clone carrying this T cell receptor (beta chain) was counted many times. The antigen is unknown. Per germline, CDR1 MDHEN and CDR2 SYDVKM. The CDR3 sequence is 14 residues long. V lost 3 bases, J lost 10 bases, and 13 bases lay in between. These data come from a study of early T cells in non-severe SARS-CoV-2 infection. As part of library construction, unique molecular identifiers were attached to individual cDNA molecules. MiXCR, applied by TCRdb to the 5' RACE reads, yields one record per CDR3 protein. The sample records around 77,000 distinct CDR3 sequences, around 5% being singletons. Study-wide findings and caveats: Reliance on VDJdb matching favored anti-spike CD8 responses; private and CD4 specificities were missed.

The material was whole blood, obtained at baseline. The chain carries TRBV28 and TRBJ1-6, with a weak D call TRBD1 (6 bases). This sequence was found in an adult who was a healthcare worker with PCR-confirmed SARS-CoV-2 infection or an uninfected control (not recorded which). CDR3 loop: CASSFRGGRSPLHF. The CDR3 DNA follows: TGTGCCAGCAGTTTCCGGGGGGGGCGGTCACCCCTCCACTTT. The variable domain in full, with the rest retrieved from reference TRBV28 and TRBJ1-6, is DVKVTQSSRYLVKRTGEKVFLECVQDMDHENMFWYRQDPGLGLRLIYFSYDVKMKEKGDIPEGYSVSREKKERFSLILESASTNQTSMYLCASSFRGGRSPLHFGNGTRLTVT.